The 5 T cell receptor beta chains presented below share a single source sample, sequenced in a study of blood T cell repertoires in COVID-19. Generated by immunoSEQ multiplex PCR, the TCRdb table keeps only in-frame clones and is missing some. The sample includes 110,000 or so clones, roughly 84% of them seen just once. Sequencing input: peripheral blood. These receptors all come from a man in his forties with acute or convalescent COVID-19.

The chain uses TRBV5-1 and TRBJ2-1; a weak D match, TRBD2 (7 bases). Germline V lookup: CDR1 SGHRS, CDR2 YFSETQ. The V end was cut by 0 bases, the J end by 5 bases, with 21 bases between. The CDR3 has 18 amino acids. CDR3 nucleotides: TGCGCCAGCAGCTTGGGGGACACGGCCGCGGGGGCCAACAATGAGCAGTTCTTC. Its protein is CASSLGDTAAGANNEQFF.

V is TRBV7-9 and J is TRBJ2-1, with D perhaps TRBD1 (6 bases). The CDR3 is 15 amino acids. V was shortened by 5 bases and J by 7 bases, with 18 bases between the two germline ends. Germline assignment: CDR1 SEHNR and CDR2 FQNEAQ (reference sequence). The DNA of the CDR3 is TGTGCCAGCAGCCCAACAGGGCGCGGGTATAATGAGCAGTTCTTC. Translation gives CASSPTGRGYNEQFF.

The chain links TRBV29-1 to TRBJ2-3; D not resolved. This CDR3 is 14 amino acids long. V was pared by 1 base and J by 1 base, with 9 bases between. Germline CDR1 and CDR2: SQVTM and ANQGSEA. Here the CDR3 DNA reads TGCAGCGTTGAAGGATTGTTAGGCACAGATACGCAGTATTTT. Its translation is CSVEGLLGTDTQYF.

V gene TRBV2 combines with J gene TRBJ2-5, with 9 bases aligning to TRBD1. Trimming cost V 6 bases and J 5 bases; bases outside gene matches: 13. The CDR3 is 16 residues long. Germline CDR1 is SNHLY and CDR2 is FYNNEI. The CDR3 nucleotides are TGTGCCAGCAGATTTATAACAGGGGGCTTAGGGGAGACCCAGTACTTC. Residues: CASRFITGGLGETQYF.

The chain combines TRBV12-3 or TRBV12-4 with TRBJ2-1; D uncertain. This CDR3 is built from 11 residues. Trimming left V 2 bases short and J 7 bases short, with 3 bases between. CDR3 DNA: TGTGCCAGCAGTTTACCTAATGAGCAGTTCTTC. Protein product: CASSLPNEQFF.